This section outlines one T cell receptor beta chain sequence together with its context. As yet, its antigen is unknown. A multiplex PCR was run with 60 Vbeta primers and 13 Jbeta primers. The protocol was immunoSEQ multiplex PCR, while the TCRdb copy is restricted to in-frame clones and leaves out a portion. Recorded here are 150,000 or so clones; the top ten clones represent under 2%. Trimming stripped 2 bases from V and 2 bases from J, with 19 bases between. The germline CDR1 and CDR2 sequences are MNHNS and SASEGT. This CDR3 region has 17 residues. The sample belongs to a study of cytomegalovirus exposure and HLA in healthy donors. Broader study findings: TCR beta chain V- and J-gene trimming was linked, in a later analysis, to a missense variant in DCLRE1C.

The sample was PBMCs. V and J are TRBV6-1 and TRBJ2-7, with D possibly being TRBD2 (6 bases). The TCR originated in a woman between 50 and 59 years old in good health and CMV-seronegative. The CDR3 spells CASSELIQISGTYEQYF. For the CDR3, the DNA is TGTGCCAGCAGTGAATTGATACAGATTAGCGGAACCTACGAGCAGTACTTC.